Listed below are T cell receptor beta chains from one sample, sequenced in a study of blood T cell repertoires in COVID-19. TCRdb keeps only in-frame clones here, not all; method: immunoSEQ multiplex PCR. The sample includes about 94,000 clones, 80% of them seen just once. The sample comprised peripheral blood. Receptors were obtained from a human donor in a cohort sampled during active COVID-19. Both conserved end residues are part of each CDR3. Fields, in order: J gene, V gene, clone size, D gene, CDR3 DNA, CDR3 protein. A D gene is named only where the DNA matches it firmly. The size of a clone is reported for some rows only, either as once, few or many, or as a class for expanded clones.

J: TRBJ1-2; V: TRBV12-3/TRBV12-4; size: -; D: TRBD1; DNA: TGTGCCAGCATCCTGGACAGGGGTGGTGGCTACACCTTC; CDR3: CASILDRGGGYTF
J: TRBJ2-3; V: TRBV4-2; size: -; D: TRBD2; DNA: TGTGCCAGCAGCCAGACTAGCGGGAACCCAGATACGCAGTATTTT; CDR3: CASSQTSGNPDTQYF
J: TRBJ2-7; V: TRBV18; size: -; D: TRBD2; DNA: TGTGCCAGCTCTCCTCTAGGGACTAGTTCAAACGAGCAGTACTTC; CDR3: CASSPLGTSSNEQYF
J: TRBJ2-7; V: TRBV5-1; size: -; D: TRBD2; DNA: TGCGCCAGCAGAAAGACACCTAGCGGGTGGGCCTACGAGCAGTACTTC; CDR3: CASRKTPSGWAYEQYF
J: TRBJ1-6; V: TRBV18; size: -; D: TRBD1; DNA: TGTGCCAGCTCACCAAGGACAGGGGAAAATTCACCCCTCCACTTT; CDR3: CASSPRTGENSPLHF
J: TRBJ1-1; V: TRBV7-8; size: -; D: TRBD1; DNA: TGTGCCAGCAGCTTTCGACAGGGGGCGAGCACTGAAGCTTTCTTT; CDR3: CASSFRQGASTEAFF
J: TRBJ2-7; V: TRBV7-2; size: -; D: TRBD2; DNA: TGTGCCAGCAGCTTACAGCGGGAGTCCTACGAGCAGTACTTC; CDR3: CASSLQRESYEQYF
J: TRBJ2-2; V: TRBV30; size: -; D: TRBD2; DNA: TGTGCCTTTCCTAGCGGGAGACTCACCGGGGAGCTGTTTTTT; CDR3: CAFPSGRLTGELFF
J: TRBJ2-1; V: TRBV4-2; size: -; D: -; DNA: TGTGCCAGCAGCCAACTCAGGGACAATGAGCAGTTCTTC; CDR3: CASSQLRDNEQFF
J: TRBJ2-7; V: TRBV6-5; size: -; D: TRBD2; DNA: TGTGCCAGCAGTCGAATTAGACTAGCTCACGAGCAGTACTTC; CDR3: CASSRIRLAHEQYF
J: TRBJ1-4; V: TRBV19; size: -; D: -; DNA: TGTGCCAGTAGTATAGAGTCTGCAACTAATGAAAAACTGTTTTTT; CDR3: CASSIESATNEKLFF
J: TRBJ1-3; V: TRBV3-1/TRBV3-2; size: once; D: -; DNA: TGTGCCAGCAGCCAAGTGAGCTCTGGAAACACCATATATTTT; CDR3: CASSQVSSGNTIYF
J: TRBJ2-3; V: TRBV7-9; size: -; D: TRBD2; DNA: TGTGCCAGCAGCTCCCGACGGGCTAGCGGGAGGGGAGGCACAGATACGCAGTATTTT; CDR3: CASSSRRASGRGGTDTQYF
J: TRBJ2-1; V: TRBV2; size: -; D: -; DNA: TGTGCCAGCAGCCAAACCCACGGGAGCAATGAGCAGTTCTTC; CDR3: CASSQTHGSNEQFF
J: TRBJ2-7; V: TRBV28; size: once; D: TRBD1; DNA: TGTGCCAGCATGACAGGGTCCCTCGAGCAGTACTTC; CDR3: CASMTGSLEQYF
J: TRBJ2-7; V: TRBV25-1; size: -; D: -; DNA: TGTGCCAGCAGTGAAGGCCCCTACGAGCAGTACTTC; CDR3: CASSEGPYEQYF
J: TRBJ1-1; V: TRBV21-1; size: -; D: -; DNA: TGTGCCAGCAGCAAAGATGCCGATGACATGGGGGGCACTGAAGCTTTCTTT; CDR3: CASSKDADDMGGTEAFF
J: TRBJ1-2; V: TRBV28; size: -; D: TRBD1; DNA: TGTGCCAGCAGTCCGCAAGGACAGGGCTATGGCTACACCTTC; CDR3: CASSPQGQGYGYTF
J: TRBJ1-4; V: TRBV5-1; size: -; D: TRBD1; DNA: TGCGCCAGTACCGGGACAGCGCCTACTTCGGGAGAAAAACTGTTTTTT; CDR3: CASTGTAPTSGEKLFF
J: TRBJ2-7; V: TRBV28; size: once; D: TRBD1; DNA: TGTGCCAGCAGTTTATGGGGACAGGGGAACTACGAGCAGTACTTC; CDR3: CASSLWGQGNYEQYF
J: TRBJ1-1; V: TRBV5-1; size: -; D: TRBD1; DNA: TGCGCCAGCAGCGACCCGTCCAGGGGGCGGAACACTGAAGCTTTCTTT; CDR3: CASSDPSRGRNTEAFF
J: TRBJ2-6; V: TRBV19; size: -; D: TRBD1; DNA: TGTGCCAGTAAGGACAGGGACTCTGGGGCCAACGTCCTGACTTTC; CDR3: CASKDRDSGANVLTF
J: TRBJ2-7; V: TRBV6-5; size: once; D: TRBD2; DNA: TGTGCCAGCTGGCGAGCGGGAGGAGAGAGCGAGCAGTACTTC; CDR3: CASWRAGGESEQYF
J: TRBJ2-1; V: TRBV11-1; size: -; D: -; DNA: TGTGCCAGCAGCCCCTTACTAGGCTCCTACAATGAGCAGTTCTTC; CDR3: CASSPLLGSYNEQFF
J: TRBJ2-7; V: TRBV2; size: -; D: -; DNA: TGTGCCAGCAGGTCGGGAGCCTCTGACGAGCAGTACTTC; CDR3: CASRSGASDEQYF
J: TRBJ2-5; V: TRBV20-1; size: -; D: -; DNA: TGCAGTGCCGAACTTCGGGAGACCCAGTACTTC; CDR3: CSAELRETQYF
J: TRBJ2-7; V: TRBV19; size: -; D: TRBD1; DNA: TGTGCCACCAGTTCAGCAGGGGGCAGCGCCTACGAGCAGTACTTC; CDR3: CATSSAGGSAYEQYF
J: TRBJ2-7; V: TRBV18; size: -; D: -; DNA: TGTGCCAGCTCACCCGGACTTAGCCGATACGAGCAGTACTTC; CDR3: CASSPGLSRYEQYF
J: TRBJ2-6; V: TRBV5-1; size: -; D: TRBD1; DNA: TGCGCCAGCAGCCCCTCCCTGCCAGGGGGCGATCGCTCTGGGGCCAACGTCCTGACTTTC; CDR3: CASSPSLPGGDRSGANVLTF
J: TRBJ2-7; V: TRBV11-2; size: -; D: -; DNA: TGTGCCAGCAGCCAGAATCCCCAGGGGACGTTTATCTGGCAGTACTTC; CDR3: CASSQNPQGTFIWQYF
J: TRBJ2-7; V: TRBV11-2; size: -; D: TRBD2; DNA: TGTGCCAGCAGCTTAGAGAATATCGGGAGGGCCTACGAGCAGTACTTC; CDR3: CASSLENIGRAYEQYF
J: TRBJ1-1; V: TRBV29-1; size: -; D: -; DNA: TGCAGCGTGCACCTCAGGATGGACATGAACACTGAAGCTTTCTTT; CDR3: CSVHLRMDMNTEAFF
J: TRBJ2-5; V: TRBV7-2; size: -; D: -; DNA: TGTGCCAGCAGCTTGAGCGGGGAGACCCAGTACTTC; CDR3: CASSLSGETQYF
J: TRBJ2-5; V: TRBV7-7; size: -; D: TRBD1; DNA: TGTGCCAGCAGTTTATGGCCCGGGACAGGAAAAGGGGAGACCCAGTACTTC; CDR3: CASSLWPGTGKGETQYF
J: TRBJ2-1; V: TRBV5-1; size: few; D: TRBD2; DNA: TGCGCCAGCAGCTTCGTCGGGGCTAGCGGGAGTATGGCCTACAATGAGCAGTTCTTC; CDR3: CASSFVGASGSMAYNEQFF
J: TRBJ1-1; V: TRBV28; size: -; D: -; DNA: TGTGCCACGGCTGCGGGGGTCACTGAAGCTTTCTTT; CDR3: CATAAGVTEAFF
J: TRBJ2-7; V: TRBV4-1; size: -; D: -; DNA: TGCGCCAGCAGCCAAGAGTCCACCTACGAGCAGTACTTC; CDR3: CASSQESTYEQYF
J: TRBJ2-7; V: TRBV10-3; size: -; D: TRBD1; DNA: TGTGCCATCAGAGGGGGGACAGGGGGCTCCGAGCAGTACTTC; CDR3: CAIRGGTGGSEQYF
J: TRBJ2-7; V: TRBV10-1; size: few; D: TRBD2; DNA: TGCGCCACCCAGGCCTCGGGAGGATCTTACGAGCAGTACTTC; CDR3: CATQASGGSYEQYF
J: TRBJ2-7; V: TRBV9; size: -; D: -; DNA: TGTGCCAGCAGCGTAGGTGGGGGCCCGTACGAGCAGTACTTC; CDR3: CASSVGGGPYEQYF
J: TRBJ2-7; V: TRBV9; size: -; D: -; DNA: TGTGCCAGCAGCGTAGGCCCGAGCGCCTACGAGCAGTACTTC; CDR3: CASSVGPSAYEQYF
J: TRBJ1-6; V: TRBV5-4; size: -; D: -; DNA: TGTGCCAGCAGCTCAGAACAGAATTCACCCCTCCACTTT; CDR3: CASSSEQNSPLHF
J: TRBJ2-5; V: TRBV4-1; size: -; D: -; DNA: TGCGCCAGCAGCCAAGAGGCCGTTTCAACCGTGACCCAGTACTTC; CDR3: CASSQEAVSTVTQYF
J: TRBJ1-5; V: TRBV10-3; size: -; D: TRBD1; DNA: TGTGCCACCGGGACAGGGGACGGCCAGCCCCAGCATTTT; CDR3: CATGTGDGQPQHF
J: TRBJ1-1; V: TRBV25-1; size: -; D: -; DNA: TGTGCCAGCAGTGAAGGGGGCCTTCCGAACACTGAAGCTTTCTTT; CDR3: CASSEGGLPNTEAFF
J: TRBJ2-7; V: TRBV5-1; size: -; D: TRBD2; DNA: TGCGCCAGCAGCTTCGGGCTAGCGGGAGGCCGAGTCTACGAGCAGTACTTC; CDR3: CASSFGLAGGRVYEQYF
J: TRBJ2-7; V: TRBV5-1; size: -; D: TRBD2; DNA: TGCGCCAGCAGCTGGGGACTAGCGGGAGTATCGTACGAGCAGTACTTC; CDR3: CASSWGLAGVSYEQYF